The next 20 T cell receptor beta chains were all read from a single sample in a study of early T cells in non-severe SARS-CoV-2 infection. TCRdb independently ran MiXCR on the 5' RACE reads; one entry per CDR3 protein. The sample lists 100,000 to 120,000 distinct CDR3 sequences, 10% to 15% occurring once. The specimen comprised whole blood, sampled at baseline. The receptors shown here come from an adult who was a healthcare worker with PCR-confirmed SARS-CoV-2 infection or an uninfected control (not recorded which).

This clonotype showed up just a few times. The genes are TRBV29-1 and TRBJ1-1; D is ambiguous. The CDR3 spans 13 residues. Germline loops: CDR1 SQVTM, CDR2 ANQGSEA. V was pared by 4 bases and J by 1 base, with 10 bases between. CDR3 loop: CSVGDGWNTEAFF. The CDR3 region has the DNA TGCAGCGTTGGTGATGGGTGGAACACTGAAGCTTTCTTT. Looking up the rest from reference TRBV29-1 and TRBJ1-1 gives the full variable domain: SAVISQKPSRDICQRGTSLTIQCQVDSQVTMMFWYRQQPGQSLTLIATANQGSEATYESGFVIDKFPISRPNLTFSTLTVSNMSPEDSSIYLCSVGDGWNTEAFFGQGTRLTVV.

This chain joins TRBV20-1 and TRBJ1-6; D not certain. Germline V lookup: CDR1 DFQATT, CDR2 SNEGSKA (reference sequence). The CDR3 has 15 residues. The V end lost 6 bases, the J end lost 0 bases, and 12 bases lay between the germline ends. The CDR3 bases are TGCAGTGCCCCGACCCGAAGCTCCTATAATTCACCCCTCCACTTT. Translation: CSAPTRSSYNSPLHF.

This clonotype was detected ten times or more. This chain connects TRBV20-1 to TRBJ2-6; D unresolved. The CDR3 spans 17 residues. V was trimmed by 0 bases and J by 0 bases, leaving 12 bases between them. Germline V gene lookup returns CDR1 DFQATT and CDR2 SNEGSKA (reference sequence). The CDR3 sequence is CSARDLDGYSGANVLTF. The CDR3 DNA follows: TGCAGTGCTAGAGATTTGGACGGATACTCTGGGGCCAACGTCCTGACTTTC.

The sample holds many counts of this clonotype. CDR3 sequence: CSARSPGNPPGQGFF. The CDR3 DNA reads as TGCAGTGCTAGAAGTCCAGGGAACCCCCCTGGTCAGGGTTTCTTT. This sequence joins TRBV20-1 and TRBJ1-1; D might be TRBD1 (5 bases). CDR3 length equals 15 residues. Germline assignment: CDR1 DFQATT and CDR2 SNEGSKA (reference sequence). Trimming removed 2 bases at V and 13 bases at J, with 26 bases between.

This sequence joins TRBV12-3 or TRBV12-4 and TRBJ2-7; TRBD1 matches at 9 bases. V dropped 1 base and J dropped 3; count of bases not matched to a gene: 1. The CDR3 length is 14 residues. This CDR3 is CASSLGTGVYEQYF. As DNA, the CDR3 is TGTGCCAGCAGTTTAGGGACAGGGGTCTACGAGCAGTACTTC.

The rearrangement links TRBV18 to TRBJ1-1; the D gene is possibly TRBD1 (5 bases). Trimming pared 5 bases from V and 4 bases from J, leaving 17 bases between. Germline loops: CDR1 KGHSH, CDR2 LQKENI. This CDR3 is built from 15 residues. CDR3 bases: TGTGCCAGCTCAGTAAACCAGGGAATAGGCACTGAAGCTTTCTTT. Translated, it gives CASSVNQGIGTEAFF.

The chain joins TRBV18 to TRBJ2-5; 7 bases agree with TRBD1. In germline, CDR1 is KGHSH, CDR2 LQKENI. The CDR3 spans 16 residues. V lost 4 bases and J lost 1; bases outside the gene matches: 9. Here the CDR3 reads CASSRTGQQIQETQYF. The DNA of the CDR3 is TGTGCCAGCTCACGGACGGGACAGCAAATCCAAGAGACCCAGTACTTC.

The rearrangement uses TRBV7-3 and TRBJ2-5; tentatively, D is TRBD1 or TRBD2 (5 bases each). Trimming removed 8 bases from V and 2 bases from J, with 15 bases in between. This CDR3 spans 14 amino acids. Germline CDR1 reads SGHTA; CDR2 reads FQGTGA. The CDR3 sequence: CASAPGRAQETQYF. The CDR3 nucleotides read TGTGCCAGCGCTCCGGGGCGCGCTCAAGAGACCCAGTACTTC.

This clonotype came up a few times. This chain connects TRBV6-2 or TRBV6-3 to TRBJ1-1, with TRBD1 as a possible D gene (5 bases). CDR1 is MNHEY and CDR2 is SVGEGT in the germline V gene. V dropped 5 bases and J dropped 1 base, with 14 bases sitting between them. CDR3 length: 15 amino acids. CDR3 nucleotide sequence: TGTGCCAGCAGTCCCTTAGGGGAACAGAACACTGAAGCTTTCTTT. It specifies CASSPLGEQNTEAFF.

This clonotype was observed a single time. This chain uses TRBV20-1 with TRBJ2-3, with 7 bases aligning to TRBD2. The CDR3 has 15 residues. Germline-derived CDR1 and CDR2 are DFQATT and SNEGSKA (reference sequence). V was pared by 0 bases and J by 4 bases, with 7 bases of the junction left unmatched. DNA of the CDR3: TGCAGTGCTAGAGATGGCGGGAGTATTTCAGATACGCAGTATTTT. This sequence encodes CSARDGGSISDTQYF.

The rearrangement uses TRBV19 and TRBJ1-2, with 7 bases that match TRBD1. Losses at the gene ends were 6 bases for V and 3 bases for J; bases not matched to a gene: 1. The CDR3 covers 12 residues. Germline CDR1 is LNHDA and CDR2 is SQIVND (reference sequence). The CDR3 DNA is TGTGCCAGTAGAACAGGGGACTATGGCTACACCTTC. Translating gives CASRTGDYGYTF.

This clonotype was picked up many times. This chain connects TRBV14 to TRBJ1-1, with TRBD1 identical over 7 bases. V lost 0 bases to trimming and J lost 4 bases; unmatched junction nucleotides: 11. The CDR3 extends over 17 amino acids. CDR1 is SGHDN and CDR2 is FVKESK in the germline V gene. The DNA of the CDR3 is TGTGCCAGCAGCCAAGATCCCCAGGGGGGGTTTCGCACTGAAGCTTTCTTT. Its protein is CASSQDPQGGFRTEAFF.

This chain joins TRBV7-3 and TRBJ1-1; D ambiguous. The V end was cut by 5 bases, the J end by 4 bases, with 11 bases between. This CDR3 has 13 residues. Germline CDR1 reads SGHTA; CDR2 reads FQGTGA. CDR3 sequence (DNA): TGTGCCAGCAGCCTCCGTCTTTCCACTGAAGCTTTCTTT. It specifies CASSLRLSTEAFF.

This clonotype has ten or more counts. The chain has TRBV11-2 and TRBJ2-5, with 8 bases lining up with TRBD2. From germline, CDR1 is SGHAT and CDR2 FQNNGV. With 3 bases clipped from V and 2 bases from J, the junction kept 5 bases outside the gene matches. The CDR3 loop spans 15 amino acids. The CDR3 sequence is CASSLTGGPQETQYF. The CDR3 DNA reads TGTGCCAGCAGCTTGACGGGGGGGCCTCAAGAGACCCAGTACTTC.

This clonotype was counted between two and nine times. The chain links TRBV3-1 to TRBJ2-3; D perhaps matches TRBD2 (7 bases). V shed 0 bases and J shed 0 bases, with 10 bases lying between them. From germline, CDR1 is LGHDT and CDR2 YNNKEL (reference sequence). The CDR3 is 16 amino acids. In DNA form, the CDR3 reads TGTGCCAGCAGCCAAGACGGGGGGCTAAGCACAGATACGCAGTATTTT. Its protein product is CASSQDGGLSTDTQYF.

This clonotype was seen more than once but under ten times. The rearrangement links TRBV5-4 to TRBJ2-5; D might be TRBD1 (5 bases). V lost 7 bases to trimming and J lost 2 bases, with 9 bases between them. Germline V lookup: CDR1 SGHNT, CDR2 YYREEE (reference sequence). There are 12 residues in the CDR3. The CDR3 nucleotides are TGTGCCAGCGAGACAGATCAAGAGACCCAGTACTTC. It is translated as CASETDQETQYF.

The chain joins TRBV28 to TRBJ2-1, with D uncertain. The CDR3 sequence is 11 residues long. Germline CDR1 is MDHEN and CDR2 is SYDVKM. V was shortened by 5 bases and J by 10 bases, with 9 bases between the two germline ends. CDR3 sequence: CASSLRVEQFF. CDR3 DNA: TGTGCCAGCAGTCTCCGTGTAGAGCAGTTCTTC.

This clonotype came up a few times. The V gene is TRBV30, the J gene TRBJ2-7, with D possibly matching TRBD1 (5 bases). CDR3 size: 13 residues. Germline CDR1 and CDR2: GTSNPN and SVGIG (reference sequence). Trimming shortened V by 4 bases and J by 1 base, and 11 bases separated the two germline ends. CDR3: CAWNPDTSYEQYF. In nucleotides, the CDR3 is TGTGCCTGGAACCCGGACACTTCCTACGAGCAGTACTTC.

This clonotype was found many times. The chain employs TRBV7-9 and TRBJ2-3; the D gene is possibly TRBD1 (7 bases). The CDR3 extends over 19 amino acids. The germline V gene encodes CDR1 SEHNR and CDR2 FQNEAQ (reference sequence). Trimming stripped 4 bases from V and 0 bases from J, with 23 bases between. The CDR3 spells CASSSRGLDRSYSTDTQYF. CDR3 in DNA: TGTGCCAGCAGCTCACGGGGGTTGGACAGGAGTTATAGCACAGATACGCAGTATTTT.

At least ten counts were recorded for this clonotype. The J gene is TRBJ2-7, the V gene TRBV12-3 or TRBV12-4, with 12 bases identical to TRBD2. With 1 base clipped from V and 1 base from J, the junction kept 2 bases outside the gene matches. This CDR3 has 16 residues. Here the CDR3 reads CASSLDGTSGSYEQYF. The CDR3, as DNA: TGTGCCAGCAGTTTAGATGGGACTAGCGGGTCCTACGAGCAGTACTTC.